This TCR beta chain emerged from a study of shared clonotypes between healthy human individuals. Broader study findings: Sampling covered blood only; tissue repertoires likely differ.

As concerns this clone: Its cognate antigen is unknown.

Naive CD8 cells comprised CD45RO-negative, CCR7-positively selected cells, excluding terminally differentiated effector memory CD45RA+ cells. The CDR3 runs 16 residues. The germline V gene encodes CDR1 GTSNPN and CDR2 SVGIG (reference sequence). V lost 3 bases to trimming and J lost 3 bases; unmatched junction nucleotides: 10. The protocol was immunoSEQ multiplex PCR, while the TCRdb copy is restricted to in-frame clones and leaves out a portion. The sample holds about 1,900,000 clones; about 95% are singletons and the top ten take 0.9% to 1.5%. The source of this sequence is a man aged 18 to 29 in good health. The source material was naive CD8+ T cells sorted from blood. The J gene is TRBJ2-3, the V gene TRBV30; 9 nucleotides line up with TRBD1. DNA for the CDR3: TGTGCCTGGAGCCCAGGACAGGGGTTTTTAACAGATACGCAGTATTTT. Protein sequence: CAWSPGQGFLTDTQYF. Based on the CDR3 plus reference TRBV30 and TRBJ2-3, the full variable domain is SQTIHQWPATLVQPVGSPLSLECTVEGTSNPNLYWYRQAAGRGLQLLFYSVGIGQISSEVPQNLSASRPQDRQFILSSKKLLLSDSGFYLCAWSPGQGFLTDTQYFGPGTRLTVL.